This T cell receptor (beta chain) was documented in a study of T cells in Graves' hyperthyroidism and ophthalmopathy. This clonotype appeared many times. Per germline, CDR1 ENHRY and CDR2 SYGVKD. V lost 11 bases and J 2 bases, leaving 17 bases between the germline ends. The CDR3 extends over 14 amino acids. Using RNA transcripts as the source, TCR beta CDR3 regions were amplified. Initially, a first-round RT-PCR of the TCR CDR3 employed the HTBI primer set. TCRdb redid the calling of the multiplex PCR reads with MiXCR, one entry per CDR3 protein. In the table there are a few hundred thousand distinct CDR3 sequences, approximately 19% of which are singletons.

The source is a young woman with Graves' hyperthyroidism. V is TRBV10-3 and J is TRBJ2-3, with D unclear. The source material was blood. The CDR3 loop is CAWLSGWSTDTQYF. The CDR3, as DNA: TGTGCCTGGTTGTCCGGGTGGTCCACAGATACGCAGTATTTT.